This paragraph reports one T cell receptor beta chain. Its antigen is as yet unknown. This specimen comes from a study of cytotoxic CD8 clonotypes in ibrutinib-treated CLL. Findings and limits, study-wide: Increased clonality at ibrutinib response gave way to a return toward baseline at progression.

This CDR3 contains 15 residues. Losses at the gene ends were 6 bases for V and 2 bases for J; bases not matched to a gene: 8. Germline V gene lookup returns CDR1 SEHNR and CDR2 FQNEAQ (reference sequence). This table comes from immunoSEQ multiplex PCR, and its TCRdb copy is limited to in-frame clones, with some not included. The sample includes fewer than 45,000 clones, under 80% seen only once; the top ten take 10%. The chain employs TRBV7-9 and TRBJ2-7; 9 bases fit TRBD2. The receptor comes from a human donor with chronic lymphocytic leukemia. Specimen: PBMCs, collected at disease progression, from a patient treated with ibrutinib. CDR3 coding DNA: TGTGCCAGCAGTTGGGGACTAGCTGGGACCTACGAGCAGTACTTC. Its translation: CASSWGLAGTYEQYF.